A single TCR beta chain is shown here with its context. Method: immunoSEQ multiplex PCR; TCRdb's copy keeps in-frame clones and lacks some. The table lists about 53,000 clones, around 90% of them singletons. Trimming took 0 bases from V and 1 from J; bases not matched to a gene: 0. From germline, CDR1 is SGHTA and CDR2 FQGNSA. The CDR3 has 16 residues. The data stem from a study of T cell changes during pregnancy in multiple sclerosis. The chain uses TRBV7-2 and TRBJ2-2; 9 nucleotides agree with TRBD1. This sequence was found in a female donor with multiple sclerosis, enrolled in a pregnancy study. The sequencing used CD8+ T cells from peripheral blood mononuclear cells, collected before pregnancy. The CDR3 loop is CASSLAGQGNTGELFF. The CDR3 DNA follows: TGTGCCAGCAGCTTAGCGGGACAGGGGAACACCGGGGAGCTGTTTTTT.